This TCR beta chain emerged from a study of T cells in tuberculosis. Thawed, overnight-rested PBMC were stained with GMM-loaded CD1B tetramer, viability dye and anti-CD3, then sorted. The CD1B tetramers carried C32 glucose monomycolate purified from Rhodococcus equi. PBMC for tetramer sorting were first depleted of CD14-expressing monocytes. Approximately 100,000 tetramer-negative cells were sorted from each donor. The V gene end was trimmed by 6 bases and the J gene end by 4 bases; junction bases not matched to a gene: 5. Germline assignment: CDR1 MNHEY and CDR2 SMNVEV (reference sequence). This CDR3 contains 13 residues. Some clones are missing from TCRdb's copy, which holds only in-frame ones; the method was immunoSEQ multiplex PCR. The repertoire holds 70,000 to 95,000 clones, with approximately 91% as singletons.

The chain uses TRBV27 and TRBJ1-2; 7 bases line up with TRBD1. The sequenced material came from CD1b-GMM tetramer-negative cells sorted from PBMCs. The sequence was collected from an adult woman with latent tuberculosis. CDR3 DNA: TGTGCCAGCAGAAGTACAGGGGTCTATGGCTACACCTTC. This gives the protein CASRSTGVYGYTF.